Below, 14 T cell receptor beta chains from the same sample are listed, as sequenced in a study of blood T cell repertoires in COVID-19. Some clones are missing from TCRdb's copy, which holds only in-frame ones; the method was immunoSEQ multiplex PCR. The repertoire holds 230,000 or so clones, 85% to 90% seen once, with 3.5% to 5.5% in the top ten. Source material: peripheral blood. The receptor source for this set is a woman aged 35 to 49 who had recovered from COVID-19.

V gene TRBV21-1 combines with J gene TRBJ2-2; TRBD2 is the table's D call, not checked against the DNA. TRBV21-1 is a pseudogene locus. The CDR3 has 14 amino acids. The CDR3 DNA reads TGTGCCAGCAGCAAGTTCCTCGGGTATGGGGAGCTGTTTTTT. Protein product: CASSKFLGYGELFF.

The genes are TRBV7-2 and TRBJ1-2; the match to TRBD1 covers 8 bases. The trim removed 5 bases at V and 8 bases at J, leaving 10 bases unmatched. Germline CDR1 is SGHTA and CDR2 is FQGNSA. CDR3 length: 14 residues. CDR3 coding DNA: TGTGCCAGCAGCGCCGGACAGGGTCTTGGAGGCTACACCTTC. Its protein product is CASSAGQGLGGYTF.

The chain uses TRBV12-3 or TRBV12-4 and TRBJ2-2, with 8 bases aligning to TRBD1. The CDR3 totals 13 residues. J lost 7 bases, V lost 7 bases, and 5 bases had no gene match. The CDR3 DNA sequence: TGTGCCAGCATCAGGGGGCGGGTCGGGGAGCTGTTTTTT. It encodes CASIRGRVGELFF.

This chain uses TRBV6-5 with TRBJ2-6; the match to TRBD1 covers 7 bases. J was trimmed by 1 base and V by 4 bases; bases with no gene match: 1. This CDR3 has 15 residues. The germline gives CDR1 MNHEY, CDR2 SVGAGI. The chain's CDR3 is CASSWGQSGANVLTF. The CDR3 DNA follows: TGTGCCAGCAGTTGGGGACAGTCTGGGGCCAACGTCCTGACTTTC.

The CDR3 coding sequence is TGCGCCAGCAGCCAAGATATGTGGACTGCGAACACCGGGGAGCTGTTTTTT. Its translation: CASSQDMWTANTGELFF. The V call is TRBV4-3, the J call TRBJ2-2; D might be TRBD2 (5 bases). Looked up from germline, CDR1 is LGHNA and CDR2 is YSLEER. Trimming stripped 0 bases from V and 0 bases from J, with 11 bases between. This CDR3 is 17 amino acids long.

The gene calls are TRBV6-5 and TRBJ1-2; D is ambiguous. The CDR3 consists of 11 residues. V lost 11 bases and J 8 bases, leaving 15 bases between the germline ends. Germline values: CDR1 MNHEY, CDR2 SVGAGI. The CDR3 nucleotides are TGTGCCGCCTCAGGTGTCGCCGGCTACACCTTC. Translation: CAASGVAGYTF.

The rearrangement links TRBV5-4 to TRBJ1-2; 10 bases agree with TRBD1. After removal of 7 bases from V and 7 bases from J, the junction contained 13 bases not matched to a gene. The CDR3 consists of 15 residues. Germline loops: CDR1 SGHNT, CDR2 YYREEE (reference sequence). In DNA, the CDR3 is TGTGCCAGCGCATTCTCCGGGACAGGGGTATTTGGCTACACCTTC. Protein product: CASAFSGTGVFGYTF.

The chain uses TRBV5-1 and TRBJ2-5; 8 bases map to TRBD2. This CDR3 contains 15 residues. Trimming took 0 bases from V and 5 from J; bases not matched to a gene: 6. Germline CDR1 reads SGHRS; CDR2 reads YFSETQ. Here the CDR3 reads CASSLAGGALETQYF. The DNA for the CDR3 is TGCGCCAGCAGCTTGGCCGGGGGGGCCTTGGAGACCCAGTACTTC.

V and J are TRBV7-9 and TRBJ1-1; 10 bases fit TRBD1. The V and J ends lost 3 bases and 4 bases, in that order; junction bases with no gene match: 11. Germline CDR1 reads SEHNR; CDR2 reads FQNEAQ (reference sequence). There are 17 residues in the CDR3. The CDR3: CASSFMLFWDRGTEAFF. CDR3 in DNA: TGTGCCAGCAGCTTTATGTTGTTTTGGGACAGGGGCACTGAAGCTTTCTTT.

This clone appeared once. The rearrangement uses TRBV11-2 and TRBJ2-3, with 7 bases that match TRBD1. Germline V gene lookup returns CDR1 SGHAT and CDR2 FQNNGV. The CDR3 has 16 residues. Unmatched junction bases numbered 4, after V lost 1 base and J lost 0 bases. CDR3 sequence (DNA): TGTGCCAGCAGCTTAGTAGGGGGCACTAGCACAGATACGCAGTATTTT. It specifies CASSLVGGTSTDTQYF.

The chain is built from TRBV7-9 and TRBJ2-3; D is undetermined. CDR1 and CDR2 from the germline V gene are SEHNR and FQNEAQ (reference sequence). This CDR3 is built from 15 residues. V gave up 1 base and J gave up 0 bases, with 8 bases separating them. The CDR3, as DNA: TGTGCCAGCAGCTTAGGTCCGCAGAGCACAGATACGCAGTATTTT. Protein sequence: CASSLGPQSTDTQYF.

V and J are TRBV5-1 and TRBJ2-1, with a tentative D call TRBD2 (6 bases). Trimming shortened V by 6 bases and J by 3 bases, and 13 bases separated the two germline ends. CDR3 length: 14 residues. Germline CDR1 and CDR2: SGHRS and YFSETQ. CDR3 coding DNA: TGCGCCAGCACCGACGGGAGTGTCTACAATGAGCAGTTCTTC. Encoded protein: CASTDGSVYNEQFF.

This clone was picked up a small number of times. The rearrangement joins TRBV23-1 to TRBJ1-3; D is perhaps TRBD1 (6 bases). TRBV23-1 is reported as an ORF; its role is uncertain. V shed 7 bases and J shed 0 bases, with 16 bases lying between them. This CDR3 is 16 amino acids long. The CDR3 DNA sequence: TGCGCCAGCACCCCTCGAAGGGGGAACTCTGGAAACACCATATATTTT. Encoded protein: CASTPRRGNSGNTIYF.

The J gene is TRBJ1-1, the V gene TRBV28, with a tentative D call TRBD1 (5 bases). Germline V CDR1 and CDR2: MDHEN, SYDVKM. The CDR3 has 14 amino acids. V shed 6 bases and J shed 4 bases, with 15 bases lying between them. The CDR3 DNA sequence: TGTGCCAGCAGCCCACCCCCGGGGGTCACTGAAGCTTTCTTT. This codes for CASSPPPGVTEAFF.